The rows below give T cell receptor beta chains drawn from one sample of a study of monozygotic twins with inflammatory bowel disease. After re-calling the 5' RACE reads, TCRdb lists one entry per CDR3 protein, DNA absent. The table for this sample gives about 300,000 distinct CDR3 sequences. Sequencing input: blood. The origin of the receptors is a human donor with ulcerative colitis or Crohn's disease, or a healthy co-twin of an affected twin (not recorded which). Both conserved end residues are part of each CDR3. Clone size is shown for a subset of rows, as once, few, many or a class of expanded clone.

clone_size | j_call | v_call | cdr3_aa
- | TRBJ2-7 | TRBV5-1 | CASSGEGPEQYF
- | TRBJ2-7 | TRBV5-1 | CASSLQLDGSYEQYF
- | TRBJ1-1 | TRBV3-1 | CASSQGQLEAFF
- | TRBJ2-3 | TRBV7-2 | CASSLRGNWAPLDTQYF
- | TRBJ1-6 | TRBV18 | CASSSRTDSAPLHF
- | TRBJ1-3 | TRBV5-1 | CASSLKTGSSGNTIYF
- | TRBJ2-7 | TRBV29-1 | CSVLQDASYEQYF
- | TRBJ2-7 | TRBV12-3/TRBV12-4 | CASSLKILLDHEQYF
- | TRBJ2-2 | TRBV7-2 | CASSLGWRGAPGELFF
- | TRBJ2-7 | TRBV6-1 | CASSRHGRTATYEQYF
- | TRBJ2-5 | TRBV20-1 | CSARDSSGRAQETQYF
- | TRBJ2-5 | TRBV7-9 | CATTGSQETQYF
- | TRBJ2-1 | TRBV5-1 | CASSLAQLDQQFF
- | TRBJ1-4 | TRBV20-1 | CSASSGFEEKLFF
- | TRBJ2-7 | TRBV7-2 | CASSLYRAAYEQYF
- | TRBJ2-6 | TRBV28 | CASSRSGRVGANVLTF
- | TRBJ1-2 | TRBV15 | CATSLPRPVLGYTF
- | TRBJ2-7 | TRBV27 | CASSFGDRYSYEQYF
- | TRBJ2-3 | TRBV5-1 | CASSYRDRGADTQYF
- | TRBJ2-3 | TRBV20-1 | CSARRGDTQYF
- | TRBJ1-4 | TRBV5-1 | CASSLANPTNEKLFF
- | TRBJ1-2 | TRBV5-5 | CASSPDGRRKVYGYTF
- | TRBJ1-5 | TRBV10-3 | CAISAGSREPQHF
medium-sized | TRBJ2-5 | TRBV5-6 | CASSLAVGTGGETQYF
- | TRBJ2-2 | TRBV18 | CASSPGTVNTGELFF
- | TRBJ2-7 | TRBV12-3/TRBV12-4 | CASSLGIWFASGRANEQYF
- | TRBJ1-1 | TRBV7-9 | CASSFRGQNTEAFF
- | TRBJ2-7 | TRBV5-1 | CASSLRSGGGPYEQYF
- | TRBJ2-2 | TRBV6-2/TRBV6-3 | CASSQLTDLDTGELFF
- | TRBJ1-5 | TRBV15 | CAISRDPGNQPQHF
- | TRBJ1-4 | TRBV7-9 | CASTGLESTNEKLFF
- | TRBJ2-2 | TRBV14 | CASSQGTTGELFF
- | TRBJ2-7 | TRBV6-2/TRBV6-3 | CASRRQTYEQYF
- | TRBJ2-3 | TRBV12-3/TRBV12-4 | CASAPEKPTDTQYF
- | TRBJ2-2 | TRBV5-1 | CASSAERGELFF
- | TRBJ2-7 | TRBV7-2 | CASSLAPQGAYEQYF
- | TRBJ2-7 | TRBV18 | CASSSLSGDRSYEQYF
- | TRBJ2-2 | TRBV20-1 | CSAPGVTGELFF
- | TRBJ2-5 | TRBV6-1 | CATHRGGGQSNF
- | TRBJ2-7 | TRBV4-3 | CASSQVGGQNSYEQYF
- | TRBJ1-2 | TRBV12-3/TRBV12-4 | CASSLRGQNYGYTF
- | TRBJ1-1 | TRBV7-2 | CASIINLNTEAFF
- | TRBJ2-3 | TRBV7-2 | CASSLVRTSATDTQYF
- | TRBJ1-6 | TRBV2 | CASSSGINSPLHF
- | TRBJ2-7 | TRBV7-9 | CASSRDTPREQYF
- | TRBJ2-5 | TRBV27 | CASSPVPELKETQYF
- | TRBJ2-7 | TRBV3-1 | CASRGTSTYEQYF
- | TRBJ1-2 | TRBV20-1 | CSARESETGGRGYTF
- | TRBJ2-1 | TRBV7-9 | CASSDRGQGVVNEQFF
- | TRBJ2-7 | TRBV7-9 | CASSPEVRYEQYF
- | TRBJ2-3 | TRBV4-2 | CASSQDFAREFSDTQYF
- | TRBJ2-2 | TRBV7-3 | CASNPGTSGGGELFF
- | TRBJ2-5 | TRBV30 | CAWSPPDGETQYF
- | TRBJ1-3 | TRBV12-3/TRBV12-4 | CASSRTRTGPSGNTIYF
- | TRBJ1-5 | TRBV10-3 | CAISAGIGNQPQHF
- | TRBJ2-1 | TRBV7-3 | CATLGGRWEQFF
- | TRBJ2-2 | TRBV10-3 | CAIRPGQGFVGELFF
- | TRBJ2-7 | TRBV6-5 | CASSASGYEQYF
- | TRBJ2-2 | TRBV4-3 | CASSNRGRGAGELFF
- | TRBJ2-1 | TRBV20-1 | CSARPWGTGVLNEQFF